The clone carrying this TCR beta chain has at least ten counts. Its antigen is still unknown. This specimen comes from a study of T cells after yellow fever vaccination. Study summary: Preparing low-cell-number fractions relied on SMART-Seq v4 Ultra Low Input. Broader study findings: Though weaker, the secondary response peaked faster, on day 5 versus 15.

TCRdb re-analysed the 5' RACE reads in MiXCR, keeping a single row per CDR3 protein. Among around 350,000 distinct CDR3 sequences listed, under 7.5% were seen once. Germline trimming cut 5 bases from V and 6 bases from J; bases unmatched to any gene: 4. Germline lookup yields CDR1 DFQATT and CDR2 SNEGSKA (reference sequence). The CDR3 consists of 13 residues. The chain employs TRBV20-1 and TRBJ2-1; 10 bases map to TRBD2. Here the sequenced sample was PBMCs, taken 5 days after the yellow fever booster vaccination. The source is a man younger than 40 who received the YFV17D yellow fever vaccine. CDR3 residues: CSASASGGNEQFF. The CDR3 DNA reads as TGCAGTGCTTCGGCTAGCGGGGGCAATGAGCAGTTCTTC.